This TCR beta chain was found in a study of blood T cell repertoires in COVID-19 (dated by TCRdb to between 2020 and 2021). For the study in its entirety: Collaborator samples came from the United States, Italy and Spain and covered acute and convalescent phases of COVID-19. The sample metadata nearly always contained a de-identified subject ID, COVID-19 status, age in years and sex. Where available, HLA class I and class II types were taken from metadata supplied by the sample provider and were not determined by assay-based typing. The material from the prospective study consisted of cDNA or gDNA derived from T cells, B-cell-depleted T cells, or PBMCs. Deeply sampled blood TCRbeta repertoires from subjects exposed to, actively infected with, or recovered from COVID-19 were included in the dataset. The repertoires were released in a freely available public database meant as a resource for research on the immune response to SARS-CoV-2. The samples were drawn from the first 160 participants of the ongoing ImmuneRACE study and from more than 1,000 subjects provided by 6 global collaborators. Study-level results and caveats: How much clinical and demographic metadata was included differed by source and by participant, and the metadata was provided uncurated.

Compared with germline, V lacks 3 bases and J lacks 5 bases; bases without a gene match: 4. The cysteine opens and the phenylalanine closes a CDR3 of 13 amino acids. Only the CDR3 DNA is retained, 39 bases long and in frame from the first base. CDR1 and CDR2 (SGDLS, YYNGEE) derive from the germline V gene. Whole blood was collected in K2EDTA tubes by collaborating institutions according to the institutions' own protocols. Collaborator samples were shipped for TCRbeta analysis as frozen whole blood, isolated PBMCs, or DNA extracted from either sample type. TCRbeta CDR3 regions were amplified from genomic DNA by means of the immunoSEQ Assay, a bias-controlled multiplex PCR. Per the authors' processing: Nucleated cell counts per sample were estimated from amplification of reference gene primers within the assay. To quantify the absolute abundance of each unique TCRbeta CDR3 rearrangement, sequence reads were collapsed and filtered. For each sample, productive Simpson clonality was calculated as the square root of Simpson's diversity index across productive rearrangements. TCRdb took this table from immuneACCESS and kept in-frame rearrangements with V and J called. Such tables lack part of the clones; where checked against another copy, unresolved V genes explain under half of the gap, and the rest is unexplained. V and J calls plus clone size are reproduced from that table; the DNA served to infer D and trimming. The sample table lists around 130,000 clones, about 80% of them with a count of one. Roughly an eighth of the sample is taken by the ten largest.

On this clone itself: Its antigen remains unidentified. No per-base quality is available; no much larger clone lies one base away.

The receptor's source is an older woman with acute or convalescent COVID-19. Sequencing was carried out using peripheral blood. The chain is made from TRBV9 and TRBJ1-1; 7 central nucleotides agree with TRBD1. DNA sequence: TGTGCCAGCAGCGCCTACAGGGGAACTGAAGCTTTCTTT. Translated, it reads CASSAYRGTEAFF.